This T cell receptor beta chain was observed in a study of cytomegalovirus exposure and HLA in healthy donors. With 60 Vbeta and 13 Jbeta primers, the PCR was carried out. Measured with immunoSEQ multiplex PCR; TCRdb has only the in-frame clones, and not every one. The sample records under 140,000 clones, approximately 86% being singletons. The germline CDR1 and CDR2 sequences are MNHNY and SVGAGI (reference sequence). V was cut by 7 bases and J by 3 bases, with 9 bases left in between. The CDR3 loop spans 12 amino acids. Study-wide points: Later work found most CMV-associated TCR beta chains apparently HLA-restricted. CMV serostatus was the only recorded immune exposure for donors. Later, an analysis found that common viral pathogens appeared to be linked with several of the most significant clusters. Associated with cytomegalovirus, according to the listing, were about 160 TCR beta chains.

As to this clone: Its antigen is not known.

The rearrangement joins TRBV6-6 to TRBJ1-1; TRBD1 might be the D (5 bases). The receptor's source is a man between 35 and 55 years old in good health and CMV-seronegative. The sequenced sample was PBMCs. As DNA, the CDR3 is TGTGCCAGCACCTCGGGGGACACTGAAGCTTTCTTT. It codes for CASTSGDTEAFF.